This note documents a single T cell receptor beta chain sequence. This table comes from immunoSEQ multiplex PCR, and its TCRdb copy is limited to in-frame clones, with some not included. This sample has about 260,000 clones, with about nine tenths found just once. Germline V gives CDR1 SEHNR, CDR2 FQNEAQ (reference sequence). Trimming stripped 5 bases from V and 1 base from J, with 9 bases between. The CDR3 has 14 amino acids. Across under 25 US areas, participants ranged in age from about 18 to 89 years. The data originate from a study of blood T cell repertoires in COVID-19. Overall study context: Donors in the United States, Italy and Spain gave samples during acute or convalescent COVID-19.

This TCR was recovered from a woman aged 40 to 55 with acute COVID-19. The chain employs TRBV7-9 and TRBJ1-5; D not resolved. The specimen sequenced was PBMCs or T cells enriched from blood (not recorded which). The DNA for the CDR3 is TGTGCCAGCAGCCGATTGGCCAGCAATCAGCCCCAGCATTTT. Translated, it gives CASSRLASNQPQHF.